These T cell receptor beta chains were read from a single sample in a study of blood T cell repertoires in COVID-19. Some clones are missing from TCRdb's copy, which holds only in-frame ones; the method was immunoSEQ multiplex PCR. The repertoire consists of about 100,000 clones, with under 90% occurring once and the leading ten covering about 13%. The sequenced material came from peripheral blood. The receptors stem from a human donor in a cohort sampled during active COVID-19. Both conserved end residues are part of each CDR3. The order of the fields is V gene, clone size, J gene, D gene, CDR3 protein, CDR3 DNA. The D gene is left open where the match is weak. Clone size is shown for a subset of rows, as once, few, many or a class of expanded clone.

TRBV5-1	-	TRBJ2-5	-	CASSLGGRAGNQETQYF	TGCGCCAGCAGCTTGGGAGGTCGGGCGGGAAACCAAGAGACCCAGTACTTC
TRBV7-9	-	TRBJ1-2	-	CASSLHQGSWNNYGYTF	TGTGCCAGCAGCTTACACCAGGGTTCGTGGAATAACTATGGCTACACCTTC
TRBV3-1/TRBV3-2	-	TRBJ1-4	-	CASSQGQGRYEKLFF	TGTGCCAGCAGCCAAGGTCAAGGGAGGTATGAAAAACTGTTTTTT
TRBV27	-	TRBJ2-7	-	CASRGREYGEQYF	TGTGCCAGCAGAGGACGGGAGTATGGCGAGCAGTACTTC
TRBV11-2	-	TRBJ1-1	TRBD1	CASSLLAGGAAEAFF	TGTGCCAGCAGCTTATTAGCAGGGGGCGCCGCTGAAGCTTTCTTT
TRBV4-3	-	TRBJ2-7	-	CASSQELRVTYEQYF	TGCGCCAGCAGCCAAGAACTCAGGGTGACCTACGAGCAGTACTTC
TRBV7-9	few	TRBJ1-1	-	CASSLQGTNTEAFF	TGTGCCAGCAGCTTACAGGGTACGAACACTGAAGCTTTCTTT
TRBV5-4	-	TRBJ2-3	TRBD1	CASSLGQGASDTQYF	TGTGCCAGCAGCTTGGGACAGGGGGCCTCAGATACGCAGTATTTT
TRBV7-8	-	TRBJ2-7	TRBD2	CASSFLAGGEQYF	TGTGCCAGCAGCTTCCTAGCGGGAGGCGAGCAGTACTTC
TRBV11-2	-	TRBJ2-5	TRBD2	CASSPGLAGPNLETQYF	TGTGCCAGCAGCCCGGGACTAGCGGGACCCAACTTAGAGACCCAGTACTTC
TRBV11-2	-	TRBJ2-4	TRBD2	CASSPGLAKKNIQYF	TGTGCCAGCAGCCCCGGACTAGCTAAAAAAAACATTCAGTACTTC
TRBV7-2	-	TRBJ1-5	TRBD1	CASSFPDRGPQHF	TGTGCCAGCAGCTTCCCGGACAGGGGGCCCCAGCATTTT
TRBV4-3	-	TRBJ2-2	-	CASSQDSGTGELFF	TGCGCCAGCAGCCAAGATTCAGGGACCGGGGAGCTGTTTTTT
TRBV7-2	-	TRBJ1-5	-	CASSPGLAHNQPQHF	TGTGCCAGCAGCCCGGGTTTAGCCCACAATCAGCCCCAGCATTTT
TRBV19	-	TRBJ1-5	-	CASSMGSSRQGNQPQHF	TGTGCCAGTAGTATGGGTTCTTCGCGGCAGGGGAATCAGCCCCAGCATTTT
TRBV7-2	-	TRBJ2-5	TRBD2	CASSSGGLAGVETQYF	TGTGCCAGCAGTTCCGGGGGACTAGCGGGGGTCGAGACCCAGTACTTC
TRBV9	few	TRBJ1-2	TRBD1	CASSIGTGANWGYTF	TGTGCCAGCAGCATAGGGACAGGGGCTAACTGGGGCTACACCTTC
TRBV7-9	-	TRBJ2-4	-	CASSFGGTKNIQYF	TGTGCCAGCAGCTTCGGGGGAACCAAAAACATTCAGTACTTC
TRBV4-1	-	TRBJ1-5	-	CASSPSQRQPQHF	TGCGCCAGCAGCCCTTCTCAGCGTCAGCCCCAGCATTTT
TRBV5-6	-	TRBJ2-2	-	CASSAVQQGVGGELFF	TGTGCCAGCAGCGCCGTGCAACAGGGCGTCGGCGGGGAGCTGTTTTTT
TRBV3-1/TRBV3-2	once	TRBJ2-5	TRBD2	CASSDGTSGETQYF	TGTGCCAGCAGCGACGGGACTAGCGGAGAGACCCAGTACTTC
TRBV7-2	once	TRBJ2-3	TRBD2	CASSLDIAGRGDTQYF	TGTGCCAGCAGCTTAGATATAGCGGGGCGGGGAGATACGCAGTATTTT
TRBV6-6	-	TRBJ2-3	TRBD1	CASRRDSSTDTQYF	TGTGCCAGCAGAAGGGACAGCAGCACAGATACGCAGTATTTT
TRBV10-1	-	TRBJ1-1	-	CASSPTAGRTEAFF	TGCGCCAGCAGCCCGACAGCGGGGAGAACTGAAGCTTTCTTT
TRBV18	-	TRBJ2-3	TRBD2	CASSPTGLAGGNTDTQYF	TGTGCCAGCTCACCGACGGGCCTGGCGGGGGGGAACACAGATACGCAGTATTTT
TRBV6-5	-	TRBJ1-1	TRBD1	CASRSTGVTEAFF	TGTGCCAGCAGGTCGACAGGGGTCACTGAAGCTTTCTTT
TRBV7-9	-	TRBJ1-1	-	CASREGGEAFF	TGTGCCAGCAGAGAGGGCGGCGAAGCTTTCTTT
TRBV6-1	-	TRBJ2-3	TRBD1	CASSARDRGVADTQYF	TGTGCCAGCAGTGCCCGGGACAGGGGGGTCGCAGATACGCAGTATTTT
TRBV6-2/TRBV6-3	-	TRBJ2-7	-	CASSYPGTSSYEQYF	TGTGCCAGCAGTTACCCCGGGACAAGCTCCTACGAGCAGTACTTC
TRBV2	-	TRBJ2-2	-	CASRSSIGTGELFF	TGTGCCAGCAGATCTAGCATCGGCACCGGGGAGCTGTTTTTT
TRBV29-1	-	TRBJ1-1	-	CSVEARSRGYTEAFF	TGCAGCGTTGAGGCCAGGTCGCGAGGGTACACTGAAGCTTTCTTT
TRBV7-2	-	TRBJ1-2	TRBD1	CASSPRDSYGYTF	TGTGCCAGCAGCCCCCGGGACAGCTATGGCTACACCTTC
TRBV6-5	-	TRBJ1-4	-	CASNLPGEKLFF	TGTGCCAGCAACCTCCCCGGGGAAAAACTGTTTTTT
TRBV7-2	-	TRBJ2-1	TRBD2	CASSLVASGRGNEQFF	TGTGCCAGCAGCTTAGTGGCTAGCGGGAGGGGGAATGAGCAGTTCTTC
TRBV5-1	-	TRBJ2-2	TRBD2	CASSRTSGTGELFF	TGCGCCAGCAGCCGGACTAGCGGCACCGGGGAGCTGTTTTTT